The 17 T cell receptor beta chains presented below share a single source sample, sequenced in a study of shared clonotypes between healthy human individuals. Profiled with immunoSEQ multiplex PCR; TCRdb holds only in-frame clones, not every one. The sample includes some 2,500,000 clones, 85% to 95% of them seen just once. The sequenced material came from naive CD4+ T cells from PBMCs. Subset specified: CD45RA+ positively selected. Every receptor here comes from a man between 18 and 35 years old in good health. Some clones in this sample may be carry-over from other donors' samples.

In regard to this clone: Other DNA sequences in the sample encode the same CDR3. The rearrangement joins TRBV28 to TRBJ1-3; D uncertain. CDR1 MDHEN and CDR2 SYDVKM come from the germline V gene. The V and J ends lost 8 bases and 5 bases respectively, with 10 bases between them. This CDR3 is 12 amino acids long. CDR3 coding DNA: TGTGCCAGCTCCCTGACGCGAAACACCATATATTTT. Translating gives CASSLTRNTIYF.

This clone was observed once. V usage is TRBV30 and J usage is TRBJ1-2; no reliable D call. The CDR3 consists of 13 residues. Germline values: CDR1 GTSNPN, CDR2 SVGIG (reference sequence). Trimming cost V 0 bases and J 14 bases, with 19 bases left between them. In DNA, the CDR3 is TGTGCCTGGAGTGTGGGTCTTAGTGACTCCGAAACCTTC. As protein: CAWSVGLSDSETF.

The genes are TRBV25-1 and TRBJ2-1; 9 bases are shared with TRBD2. V gave up 6 bases and J gave up 5 bases; unmatched junction bases: 2. Germline V gene lookup returns CDR1 MGHDK and CDR2 SYGVNS. The CDR3 consists of 13 residues. DNA for the CDR3: TGTGCCAGCAGACTAGCGGGTAACAATGAGCAGTTCTTC. This encodes CASRLAGNNEQFF.

This chain uses TRBV6-5 with TRBJ1-1; tentatively, D is TRBD1 (5 bases). The CDR3 has 13 amino acids. V was clipped by 6 bases and J by 4 bases, with 12 bases between them. Germline V gives CDR1 MNHEY, CDR2 SVGAGI. The chain's CDR3 is CASRGEGRTEAFF. In DNA form, the CDR3 reads TGTGCCAGCAGGGGGGAGGGGCGCACTGAAGCTTTCTTT.

The rearrangement joins TRBV5-4 to TRBJ1-1; D is uncertain. Germline values: CDR1 SGHNT, CDR2 YYREEE (reference sequence). The CDR3 runs 15 residues. V lost 0 bases to trimming and J lost 2 bases, with 11 bases between them. As DNA, the CDR3 is TGTGCCAGCAGCTTGGGAGCGATTTCAAACACTGAAGCTTTCTTT. Protein product: CASSLGAISNTEAFF.

The chain couples TRBV27 to TRBJ1-1; 9 bases agree with TRBD1. The CDR3 sequence is 17 residues long. Unmatched junction bases numbered 6, after V lost 0 bases and J lost 1 base. Germline CDR1 is MNHEY and CDR2 is SMNVEV (reference sequence). The CDR3 region is CASSLSSGQGKNTEAFF. In DNA form, the CDR3 reads TGTGCCAGCAGTTTATCCTCGGGACAGGGTAAGAACACTGAAGCTTTCTTT.

The CDR3 sequence: CSVDTSGETQYF. CDR3 nucleotide sequence: TGCAGCGTGGATACTAGTGGAGAGACCCAGTACTTC. The chain has TRBV29-1 and TRBJ2-5, with a weak D call TRBD2 (5 bases). This CDR3 contains 12 residues. V was clipped by 6 bases and J by 4 bases, with 12 bases between them. From germline, CDR1 is SQVTM and CDR2 ANQGSEA.

CDR3 protein: CASGLEQNTEAFF. The CDR3 nucleotides read TGTGCTAGTGGTTTGGAGCAGAACACTGAAGCTTTCTTT. This chain joins TRBV12-5 and TRBJ1-1, with D unclear. V was cut by 1 base and J by 1 base, with 4 bases left in between. The CDR3 totals 13 residues. The germline gives CDR1 LGHNT, CDR2 FRNRAP.

This clone appeared once. The CDR3 DNA sequence: TGTGCCAGCAGCTACCAGGGATTCACCGGGGAGCTGTTTTTT. As protein: CASSYQGFTGELFF. The chain couples TRBV9 to TRBJ2-2; D is perhaps TRBD1 (5 bases). Between the trimmed V and J ends, which lost 4 bases and 4 bases, there was a span of 11 bases. Germline CDR1 and CDR2: SGDLS and YYNGEE. The CDR3 length is 14 residues.

The chain carries TRBV5-1 and TRBJ1-1; the match to TRBD1 covers 11 bases. This CDR3 is 16 amino acids long. The junction had 9 bases not matched to a gene; V was cut back by 2 bases and J by 6 bases. Germline V gene lookup returns CDR1 SGHRS and CDR2 YFSETQ. CDR3 region: CASSLRTGGEGAEAFF. Written as DNA, the CDR3 is TGCGCCAGCAGCTTAAGGACAGGGGGCGAGGGGGCTGAAGCTTTCTTT.

The chain links TRBV27 to TRBJ2-3; 7 bases align to TRBD1. Germline CDR1 reads MNHEY; CDR2 reads SMNVEV (reference sequence). CDR3 length: 16 residues. Unmatched junction bases numbered 8, after V lost 5 bases and J lost 0 bases. CDR3 sequence reads: CASSRGTALSTDTQYF. In DNA form, the CDR3 reads TGTGCCAGCAGTCGAGGGACAGCACTAAGCACAGATACGCAGTATTTT.

V usage is TRBV11-1 and J usage is TRBJ2-3, with a possible D match to TRBD1 (5 bases). CDR1 SGHAT and CDR2 FQDESV come from the germline V gene (reference sequence). V was clipped by 3 bases and J by 0 bases, with 10 bases between them. This CDR3 region has 15 residues. CDR3: CASSFFRASTDTQYF. The CDR3, as DNA: TGTGCCAGCAGCTTTTTCAGGGCTAGCACAGATACGCAGTATTTT.

The CDR3 reads CASSLEVASGYTF. Here the CDR3 DNA reads TGTGCCAGCAGCTTAGAAGTCGCATCTGGCTACACCTTC. The J gene is TRBJ1-2, the V gene TRBV13; D remains ambiguous. Germline CDR1 is PRHDT and CDR2 is FYEKMQ (reference sequence). V lost 1 base to trimming and J lost 7 bases, with 10 bases between them. The CDR3 covers 13 residues.

This clone was picked up one time. Distinct nucleotide sequences in the sample also encode this CDR3. This chain joins TRBV5-1 and TRBJ1-1; no reliable D call. Germline values: CDR1 SGHRS, CDR2 YFSETQ. This CDR3 is built from 14 residues. Between the trimmed V and J ends, which lost 1 base and 1 base, there was a span of 8 bases. CDR3 loop: CASSLRPENTEAFF. CDR3 DNA sequence: TGCGCCAGCAGCTTGAGGCCGGAGAACACTGAAGCTTTCTTT. Full variable domain (missing parts from reference TRBV5-1 and TRBJ1-1): KAGVTQTPRYLIKTRGQQVTLSCSPISGHRSVSWYQQTPGQGLQFLFEYFSETQRNKGNFPGRFSGRQFSNSRSEMNVSTLELGDSALYLCASSLRPENTEAFFGQGTRLTVV.

The chain combines TRBV7-9 with TRBJ2-5; no clear D. The CDR3 consists of 12 residues. Trimming cost V 6 bases and J 2 bases, with 7 bases left between them. Germline CDR1 and CDR2: SEHNR and FQNEAQ (reference sequence). The CDR3 DNA reads TGTGCCAGCAGGACGGTTCAAGAGACCCAGTACTTC. Translation gives CASRTVQETQYF. Filled out from reference TRBV7-9 and TRBJ2-5, the complete variable domain reads DTGVSQNPRHKITKRGQNVTFRCDPISEHNRLYWYRQTLGQGPEFLTYFQNEAQLEKSRLLSDRFSAERPKGSFSTLEIQRTEQGDSAMYLCASRTVQETQYFGPGTRLLVL.

The rearrangement uses TRBV19 and TRBJ1-1; no clear D gene. This CDR3 has 13 residues. Germline assignment: CDR1 LNHDA and CDR2 SQIVND (reference sequence). Trimming removed 3 bases at V and 1 base at J, with 6 bases between. CDR3 sequence reads: CASSMKPNTEAFF. The CDR3 bases are TGTGCCAGTAGTATGAAGCCGAACACTGAAGCTTTCTTT.

The chain joins TRBV7-8 to TRBJ2-7; 7 positions agree with TRBD2. CDR3 length equals 13 residues. Germline V lookup: CDR1 SGHVS, CDR2 FQNEAQ. V lost 6 bases, J lost 7 bases, and 9 bases stayed unmatched. The CDR3 sequence is CASRQAGASEQYF. The CDR3 nucleotides are TGTGCCAGCAGACAGGCGGGAGCGTCGGAGCAGTACTTC.